Each of the 14 T cell receptor beta chains below was sequenced from the same sample in a study of T cells in localized non-small cell lung cancer. Profiled with immunoSEQ multiplex PCR; TCRdb holds only in-frame clones, not every one. Of over a thousand clones listed, about 39% are singletons. Sample: lung tumor tissue, taken before any cancer treatment. Receptor source: a male donor at least 60 years old with stage I squamous cell lung carcinoma.

This clone has just a few counts. The chain has TRBV7-2 and TRBJ2-3, with 12 positions matching TRBD2. Germline loops: CDR1 SGHTA, CDR2 FQGNSA. After removal of 0 bases from V and 0 bases from J, the junction contained 13 bases not matched to a gene. The CDR3 covers 21 residues. The CDR3 here is CASSLAARLAGGPQSTDTQYF. Here the CDR3 DNA reads TGTGCCAGCAGCTTAGCAGCGCGGCTAGCGGGAGGGCCCCAAAGCACAGATACGCAGTATTTT.

V gene TRBV28 combines with J gene TRBJ2-1; D is possibly TRBD2 (6 bases). The CDR3 loop spans 16 amino acids. V lost 11 bases, J lost 0 bases, and 20 bases lay in between. Germline values: CDR1 MDHEN, CDR2 SYDVKM. The CDR3 is CASSAGTLSSYNEQFF. CDR3 sequence (DNA): TGTGCCTCATCGGCGGGAACACTCAGCTCCTACAATGAGCAGTTCTTC.

The chain links TRBV18 to TRBJ2-1; TRBD2 aligns across 10 bases. V gave up 1 base and J gave up 9 bases; unmatched junction bases: 3. CDR1 is KGHSH and CDR2 is LQKENI in the germline V gene. The CDR3 runs 14 residues. CDR3 nucleotides: TGTGCCAGCTCACCACAGCGGGAGGGGGTTGAGCAGTTCTTC. Protein: CASSPQREGVEQFF.

This chain joins TRBV11-3 and TRBJ1-2, with D unclear. Trimming cost V 5 bases and J 5 bases, with 15 bases left between them. CDR1 SGHNT and CDR2 YENEEA come from the germline V gene. The CDR3 totals 14 residues. As DNA, the CDR3 is TGTGCCAGCAGCATTATAAACGGGCGGTATGGCTACACCTTC. It encodes CASSIINGRYGYTF.

This chain links TRBV28 with TRBJ1-2, with 11 nucleotides matching TRBD1. Trimming took 5 bases from V and 8 from J; bases not matched to a gene: 4. CDR1 is MDHEN and CDR2 is SYDVKM in the germline V gene. This CDR3 has 13 residues. The CDR3 DNA sequence: TGTGCCAGCAGTACCGGGACAGGGGGAGGCTACACCTTC. This translates into CASSTGTGGGYTF.

This clone is categorized as medium-sized. This CDR3 is CASSLGGYGNTGELFF. Here the CDR3 DNA reads TGTGCCAGCAGCTTGGGGGGTTATGGGAACACCGGGGAGCTGTTTTTT. V gene TRBV11-3 combines with J gene TRBJ2-2; weak D call: TRBD2 (6 bases). V lost 3 bases and J 1 base, leaving 12 bases between the germline ends. The germline CDR1 and CDR2 sequences are SGHNT and YENEEA. The CDR3 spans 16 residues.

Within the sample, this clone is large. The chain recombines TRBV6-8 with TRBJ1-2; maybe TRBD1 (6 bases). Between the trimmed V and J ends, which lost 0 bases and 8 bases, there was a span of 16 bases. Germline V gene sequence: CDR1 MNHGY, CDR2 SAAAGT. CDR3 length equals 15 residues. CDR3: CASSYSGQGRLGYTF. The CDR3 DNA follows: TGTGCCAGCAGTTACTCGGGGCAGGGGCGATTAGGCTACACCTTC.

This clone was detected only a few times. V gene TRBV19 combines with J gene TRBJ1-1; D possibly corresponds to TRBD1 (5 bases). This CDR3 contains 12 residues. Germline-derived CDR1 and CDR2 are LNHDA and SQIVND (reference sequence). V lost 8 bases and J lost 4, with 11 bases in between. The CDR3 region is CASGGEATEAFF. CDR3 DNA: TGTGCCAGTGGAGGGGAGGCCACTGAAGCTTTCTTT.

The rearrangement uses TRBV10-3 and TRBJ2-2; 7 positions match TRBD2. CDR3 length equals 17 residues. J gave up 0 bases and V 0 bases, and 4 bases lay outside the gene matches. Germline loops: CDR1 ENHRY, CDR2 SYGVKD. CDR3 loop: CAISESGTTANTGELFF. Here the CDR3 DNA reads TGTGCCATCAGTGAGTCCGGGACTACCGCGAACACCGGGGAGCTGTTTTTT.

The rearrangement links TRBV19 to TRBJ2-1; the D gene is possibly TRBD1 (7 bases). The CDR3 has 17 amino acids. Germline V lookup: CDR1 LNHDA, CDR2 SQIVND (reference sequence). V lost 5 bases, J lost 5 bases, and 22 bases lay in between. The CDR3 nucleotides read TGTGCCAGTAGTCTCAATCTTTACAGGGGAGGAAACAATGAGCAGTTCTTC. It translates to CASSLNLYRGGNNEQFF.

This rearrangement joins TRBV15 to TRBJ1-4; perhaps TRBD1 as D (5 bases). CDR1 is LNHNV, CDR2 YYDKDF, per germline (reference sequence). This CDR3 contains 14 residues. V lost 1 base to trimming and J lost 5 bases, with 8 bases between them. This CDR3 reads CATSRGQLNEKLFF. In nucleotides, the CDR3 is TGTGCCACCAGCAGAGGACAGCTCAATGAAAAACTGTTTTTT.

This clone came up a few times. The chain employs TRBV6-8 and TRBJ2-1, with TRBD2 matching over 11 bases. In germline, CDR1 is MNHGY, CDR2 SAAAGT. This CDR3 is 16 amino acids long. V shed 4 bases and J 9 bases; nucleotides not matched to a gene: 11. CDR3 in amino acids: CASSSRISGRAGEQFF. In DNA, the CDR3 is TGTGCCAGCAGTTCCCGAATTAGCGGGAGGGCAGGTGAGCAGTTCTTC.

The chain employs TRBV18 and TRBJ1-1; no reliable D call. This CDR3 has 16 amino acids. Germline V CDR1 and CDR2: KGHSH, LQKENI. V lost 1 base and J lost 3, with 15 bases in between. CDR3 in DNA: TGTGCCAGCTCACCACAGGGATCCGTAGGGCACACTGAAGCTTTCTTT. Translation: CASSPQGSVGHTEAFF.

The chain links TRBV29-1 to TRBJ2-2, with 7 nucleotides matching TRBD2. Germline CDR1 is SQVTM and CDR2 is ANQGSEA. V lost 4 bases and J lost 0; bases outside the gene matches: 5. The CDR3 has 15 residues. The CDR3 DNA reads as TGCAGCGTTGCGCGGGAGCCCTCGAACACCGGGGAGCTGTTTTTT. Protein product: CSVAREPSNTGELFF.